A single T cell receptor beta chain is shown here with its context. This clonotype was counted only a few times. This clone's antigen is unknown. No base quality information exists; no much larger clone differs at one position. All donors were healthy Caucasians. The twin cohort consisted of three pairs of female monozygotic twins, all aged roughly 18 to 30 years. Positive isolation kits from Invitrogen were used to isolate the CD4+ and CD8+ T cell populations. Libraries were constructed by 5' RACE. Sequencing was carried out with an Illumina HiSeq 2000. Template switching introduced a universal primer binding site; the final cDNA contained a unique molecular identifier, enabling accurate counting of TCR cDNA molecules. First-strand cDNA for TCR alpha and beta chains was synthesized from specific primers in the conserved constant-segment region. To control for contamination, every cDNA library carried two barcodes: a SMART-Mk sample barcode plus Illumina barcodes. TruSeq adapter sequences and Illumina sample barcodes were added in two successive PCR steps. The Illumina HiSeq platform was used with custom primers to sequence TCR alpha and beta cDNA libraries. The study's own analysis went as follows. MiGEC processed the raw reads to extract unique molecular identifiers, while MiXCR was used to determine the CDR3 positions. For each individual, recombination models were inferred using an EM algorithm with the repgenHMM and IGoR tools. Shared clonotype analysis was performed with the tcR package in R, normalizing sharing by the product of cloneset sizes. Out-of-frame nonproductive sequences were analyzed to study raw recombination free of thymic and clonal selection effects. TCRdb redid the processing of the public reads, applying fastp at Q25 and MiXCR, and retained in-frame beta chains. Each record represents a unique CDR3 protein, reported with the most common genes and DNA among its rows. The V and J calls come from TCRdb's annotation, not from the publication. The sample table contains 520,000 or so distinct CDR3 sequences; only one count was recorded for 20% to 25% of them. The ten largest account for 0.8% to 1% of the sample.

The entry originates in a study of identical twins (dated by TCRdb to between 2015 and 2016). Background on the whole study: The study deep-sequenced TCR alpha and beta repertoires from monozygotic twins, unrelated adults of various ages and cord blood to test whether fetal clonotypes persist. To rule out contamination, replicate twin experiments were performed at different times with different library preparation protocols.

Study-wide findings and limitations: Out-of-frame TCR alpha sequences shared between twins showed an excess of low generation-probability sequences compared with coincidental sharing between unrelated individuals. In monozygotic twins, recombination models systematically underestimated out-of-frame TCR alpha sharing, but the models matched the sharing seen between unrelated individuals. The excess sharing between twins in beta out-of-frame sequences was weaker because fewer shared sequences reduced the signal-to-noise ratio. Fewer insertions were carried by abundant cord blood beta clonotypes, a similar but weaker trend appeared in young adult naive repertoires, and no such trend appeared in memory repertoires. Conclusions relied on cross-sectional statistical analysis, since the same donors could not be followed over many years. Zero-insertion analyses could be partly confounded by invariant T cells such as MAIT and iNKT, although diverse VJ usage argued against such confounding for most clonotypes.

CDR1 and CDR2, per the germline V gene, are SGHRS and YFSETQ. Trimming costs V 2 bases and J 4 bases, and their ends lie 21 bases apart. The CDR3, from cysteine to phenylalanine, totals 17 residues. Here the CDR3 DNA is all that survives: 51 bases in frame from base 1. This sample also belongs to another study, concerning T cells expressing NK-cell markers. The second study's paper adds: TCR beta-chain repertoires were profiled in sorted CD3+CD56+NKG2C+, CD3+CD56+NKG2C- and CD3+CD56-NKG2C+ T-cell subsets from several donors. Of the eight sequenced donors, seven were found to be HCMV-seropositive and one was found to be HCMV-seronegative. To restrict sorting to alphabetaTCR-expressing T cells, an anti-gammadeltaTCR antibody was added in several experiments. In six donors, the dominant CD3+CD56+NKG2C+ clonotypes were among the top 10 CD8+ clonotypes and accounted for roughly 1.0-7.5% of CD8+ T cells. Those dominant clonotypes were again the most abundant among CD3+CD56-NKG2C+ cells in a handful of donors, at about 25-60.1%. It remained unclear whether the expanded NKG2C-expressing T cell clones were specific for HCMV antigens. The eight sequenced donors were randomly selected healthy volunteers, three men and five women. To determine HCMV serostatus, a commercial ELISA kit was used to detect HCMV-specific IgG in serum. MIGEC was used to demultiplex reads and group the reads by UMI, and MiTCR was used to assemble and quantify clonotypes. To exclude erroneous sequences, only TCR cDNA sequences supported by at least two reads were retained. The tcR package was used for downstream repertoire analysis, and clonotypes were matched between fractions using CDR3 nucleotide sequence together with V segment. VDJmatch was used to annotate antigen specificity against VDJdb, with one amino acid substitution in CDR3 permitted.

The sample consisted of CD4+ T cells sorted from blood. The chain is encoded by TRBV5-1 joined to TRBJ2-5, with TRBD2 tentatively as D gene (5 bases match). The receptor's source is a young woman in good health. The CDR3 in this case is CASSFPRVAPSTETQYF. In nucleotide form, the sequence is TGCGCCAGCAGCTTCCCGCGGGTAGCTCCCTCGACAGAGACCCAGTACTTC.